One T cell receptor beta chain is described in this entry. This clonotype has at least ten counts. Its antigen has not been determined. No base-level quality is on record; no much larger clone is a single base apart. This entry comes from a study of read filtering for tumor transcriptome and immune sequencing (dated by TCRdb to the early 2020s). In the study overall: The cohort was composed of roughly 16 male and 14 female patients, with a mean age of approximately 70 years and an age range of roughly 47 to 80. TCR-region mapped reads per sample ranged from about 4.05 to 11 million with IR-seq versus only about 75 to 1,400 with RNA-seq. By revised international staging, fewer than ten patients were R-ISS I, under 20 were R-ISS II and roughly 7 were R-ISS III. The study compared TCR repertoires from targeted immune repertoire sequencing and bulk whole-transcriptome sequencing run on the same bone marrow samples. Whole-transcriptome libraries were prepared with the TruSeq RNA Access Library Prep Kit after DNase treatment. A main aim was a read-filtering strategy for immune repertoire data, specifically whether clonotypes supported by a single read should be removed.

The Immunoverse kit was used to build TCR libraries from around 420 ng RNA, with molecular barcoded adaptors covering alpha/delta and beta/gamma chains. The same RNA used for transcriptome sequencing was used for TCR library preparation. TCR libraries were sequenced on an Illumina HiSeq 4000 with 2 x 150 cycles. As for the authors' bioinformatics: MiXCR aligned TCR reads to human V, D, J and C references and assembled the aligned reads into CDR3 clonotypes, with quality filtering and error correction included. Clonotype counts and gene usage diversity were analyzed with the tcR package in R. Raw mapping reads were checked after the RNA-seq reads had been mapped by STAR aligner version 2.5.3a onto the human GRCh37 genome. To test how sequencing depth affected the clonotypes detected, IR-seq fastq files were randomly downsampled with Seqtk 1.3. The raw public data were reprocessed by TCRdb itself: fastp quality trimming at Q25, MiXCR clonotype calling, in-frame beta chains only. Rows merge per CDR3 protein into single entries with the most common DNA and genes. The V and J calls here are based on TCRdb, not the publication. The sample data list roughly 46,000 distinct CDR3 sequences, and approximately 12% of these were observed just once. Of the sample, 13% to 15% falls within the top ten clones.

Study-wide findings and limitations: The correlation between IR-seq and RNA-seq shared clonotype proportions was increased by removal of single-read clonotypes. In IR-seq, single-read clonotypes were roughly 86% of clonotypes but approximately 3.7% of total reads; in RNA-seq they were roughly 72% of clonotypes and 44.6% of reads. Compared with RNA-seq, IR-seq captured clonotypes at much greater depth and more reliably, and a smaller IR-seq throughput was enough to identify most of the shared clonotypes. The sorted CD138-negative fraction was not purified T cells but a mixed bone marrow immune population.

V is cut by 2 bases and J by 4 bases, and the space between the germline ends is 17 bases. From its cysteine to its phenylalanine, the CDR3 spans 16 amino acids. Only the CDR3 DNA is retained, 48 bases long and in frame from the first base. Bone marrow was sampled from every patient at the time of active disease. Ficoll-Hypaque density gradient centrifugation was used to isolate the bone marrow mononuclear cells. Myeloma plasma cells were removed and CD138-negative cells were obtained by negative selection following labeling with CD138 magnetic microbeads on a MACS separator. Purity of the isolated cells was checked by flow cytometry on an Attune NxT using CD138 antibodies. Total RNA was extracted with TRIzol reagent and quantified with a NanoDrop spectrophotometer. For each patient, the CD138-negative bone marrow sample underwent paired RNA-seq and IR-seq.

Sequencing was done on a sample of a population of CD138-negative cells sorted from bone marrow. Taken with the paper, the label for cell subset or site translates to: bone marrow mononuclear cells depleted of CD138+ plasma/myeloma cells by negative magnetic selection. The rearrangement combines TRBV12-3 or TRBV12-4 with TRBJ1-1, with a weak D call of TRBD1 (5 bases match). The TCR comes from a donor at least 40 years old with multiple myeloma. The CDR3 region: CASSLSGAGIGTEAFF. In nucleotide form, the sequence is TGTGCCAGCAGTTTAAGTGGAGCAGGGATCGGCACTGAAGCTTTCTTT.